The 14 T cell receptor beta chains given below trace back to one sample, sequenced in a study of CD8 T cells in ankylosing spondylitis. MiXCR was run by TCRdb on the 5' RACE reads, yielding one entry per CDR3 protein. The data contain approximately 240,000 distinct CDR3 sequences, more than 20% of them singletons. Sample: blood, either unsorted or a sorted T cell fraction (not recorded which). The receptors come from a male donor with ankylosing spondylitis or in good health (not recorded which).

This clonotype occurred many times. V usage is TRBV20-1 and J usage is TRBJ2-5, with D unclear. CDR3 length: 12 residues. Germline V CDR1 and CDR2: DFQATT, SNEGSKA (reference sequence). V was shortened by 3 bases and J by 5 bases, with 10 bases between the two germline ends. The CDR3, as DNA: TGCAGTGCTAGTAGGCGTTGGGAGACCCAGTACTTC. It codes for CSASRRWETQYF.

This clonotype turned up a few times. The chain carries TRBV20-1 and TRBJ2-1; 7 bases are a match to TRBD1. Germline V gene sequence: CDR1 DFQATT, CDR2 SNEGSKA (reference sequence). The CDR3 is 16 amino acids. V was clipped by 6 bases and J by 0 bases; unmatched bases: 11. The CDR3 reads CSAPNRGKDSYNEQFF. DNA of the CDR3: TGCAGTGCGCCGAACAGGGGAAAAGACTCCTACAATGAGCAGTTCTTC.

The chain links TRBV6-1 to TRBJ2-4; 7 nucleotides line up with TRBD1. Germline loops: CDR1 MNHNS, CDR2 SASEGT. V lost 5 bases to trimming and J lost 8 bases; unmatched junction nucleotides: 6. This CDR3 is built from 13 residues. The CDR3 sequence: CASSIGQEDIQYF. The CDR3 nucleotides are TGTGCCAGCAGTATCGGACAGGAGGACATTCAGTACTTC.

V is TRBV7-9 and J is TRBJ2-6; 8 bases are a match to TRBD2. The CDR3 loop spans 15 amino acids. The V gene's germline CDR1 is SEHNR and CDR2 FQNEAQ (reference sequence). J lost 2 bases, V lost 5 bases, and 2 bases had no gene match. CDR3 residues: CASSQLAAGANVLTF. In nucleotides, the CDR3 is TGTGCCAGCAGCCAACTAGCGGCTGGGGCCAACGTCCTGACTTTC. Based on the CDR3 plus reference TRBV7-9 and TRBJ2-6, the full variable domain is DTGVSQNPRHKITKRGQNVTFRCDPISEHNRLYWYRQTLGQGPEFLTYFQNEAQLEKSRLLSDRFSAERPKGSFSTLEIQRTEQGDSAMYLCASSQLAAGANVLTFGAGSRLTVL.

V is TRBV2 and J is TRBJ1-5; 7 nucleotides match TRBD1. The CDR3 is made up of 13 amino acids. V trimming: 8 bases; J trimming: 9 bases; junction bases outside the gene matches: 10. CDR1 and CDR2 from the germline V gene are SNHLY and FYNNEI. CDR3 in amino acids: CASSGQAGAPQHF. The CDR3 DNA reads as TGTGCCAGCTCAGGACAGGCCGGAGCGCCCCAGCATTTT.

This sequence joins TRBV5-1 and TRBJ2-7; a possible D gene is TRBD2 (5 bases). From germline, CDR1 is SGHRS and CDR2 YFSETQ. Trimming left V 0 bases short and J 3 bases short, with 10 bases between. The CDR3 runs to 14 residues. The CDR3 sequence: CASSLEDGVYEQYF. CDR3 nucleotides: TGCGCCAGCAGCTTGGAAGACGGGGTCTACGAGCAGTACTTC.

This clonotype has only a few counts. The CDR3 nucleotides read TGTGCCAGCAGTGAAAGGACGGACTACAATGAGCAGTTCTTC. Protein sequence: CASSERTDYNEQFF. The gene calls are TRBV2 and TRBJ2-1; no firm D call. The CDR3 has 14 amino acids. Germline V gene sequence: CDR1 SNHLY, CDR2 FYNNEI. Trimming took 2 bases from V and 3 from J, leaving 8 bases between them.

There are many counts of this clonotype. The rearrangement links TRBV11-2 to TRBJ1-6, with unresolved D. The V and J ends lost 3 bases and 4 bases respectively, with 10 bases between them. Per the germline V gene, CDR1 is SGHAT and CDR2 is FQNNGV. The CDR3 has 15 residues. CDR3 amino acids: CASSLRTDYNSPLHF. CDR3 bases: TGTGCCAGCAGCTTGAGGACGGATTATAATTCACCCCTCCACTTT. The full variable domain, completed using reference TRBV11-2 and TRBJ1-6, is EAGVAQSPRYKIIEKRQSVAFWCNPISGHATLYWYQQILGQGPKLLIQFQNNGVVDDSQLPKDRFSAERLKGVDSTLKIQPAKLEDSAVYLCASSLRTDYNSPLHFGNGTRLTVT.

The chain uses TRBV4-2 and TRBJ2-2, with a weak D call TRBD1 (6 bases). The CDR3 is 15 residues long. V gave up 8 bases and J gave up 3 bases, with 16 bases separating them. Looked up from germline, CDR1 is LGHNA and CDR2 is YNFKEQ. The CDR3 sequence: CASGKQGDYTGELFF. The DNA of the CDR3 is TGTGCCAGCGGTAAACAGGGAGACTACACCGGGGAGCTGTTTTTT.

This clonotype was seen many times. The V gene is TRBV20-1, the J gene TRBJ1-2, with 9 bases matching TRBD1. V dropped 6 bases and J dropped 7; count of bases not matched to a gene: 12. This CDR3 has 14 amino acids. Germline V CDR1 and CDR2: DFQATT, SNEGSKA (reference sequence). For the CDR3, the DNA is TGCAGTGCATCTAAGGGACAGGGAAGGAGTGGCTACACCTTC. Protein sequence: CSASKGQGRSGYTF.

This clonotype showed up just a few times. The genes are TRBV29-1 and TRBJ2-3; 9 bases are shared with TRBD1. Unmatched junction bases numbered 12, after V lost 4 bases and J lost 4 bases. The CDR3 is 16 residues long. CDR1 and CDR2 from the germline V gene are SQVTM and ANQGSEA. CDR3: CSVAQQGAALADTQYF. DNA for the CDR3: TGCAGCGTTGCCCAACAGGGGGCGGCCTTGGCAGATACGCAGTATTTT.

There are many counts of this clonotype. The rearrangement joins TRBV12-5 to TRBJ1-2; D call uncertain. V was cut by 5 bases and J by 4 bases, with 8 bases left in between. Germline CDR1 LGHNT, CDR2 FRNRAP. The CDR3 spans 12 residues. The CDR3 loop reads CASGVDFYGYTF. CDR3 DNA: TGTGCTAGTGGTGTGGATTTCTATGGCTACACCTTC.

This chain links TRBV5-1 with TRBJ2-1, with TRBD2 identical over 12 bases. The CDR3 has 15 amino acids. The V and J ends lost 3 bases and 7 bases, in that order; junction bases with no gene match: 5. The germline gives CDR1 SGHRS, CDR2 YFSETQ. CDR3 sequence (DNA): TGCGCCAGCAGCTCTAGCGGGGGGGCTCCGAATGAGCAGTTCTTC. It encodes CASSSSGGAPNEQFF.

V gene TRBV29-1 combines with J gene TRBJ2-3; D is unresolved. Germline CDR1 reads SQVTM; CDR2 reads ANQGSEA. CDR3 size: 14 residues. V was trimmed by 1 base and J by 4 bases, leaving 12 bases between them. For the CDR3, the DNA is TGCAGCGTTGAAGGTCAGGCCGCCCCAGATACGCAGTATTTT. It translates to CSVEGQAAPDTQYF.